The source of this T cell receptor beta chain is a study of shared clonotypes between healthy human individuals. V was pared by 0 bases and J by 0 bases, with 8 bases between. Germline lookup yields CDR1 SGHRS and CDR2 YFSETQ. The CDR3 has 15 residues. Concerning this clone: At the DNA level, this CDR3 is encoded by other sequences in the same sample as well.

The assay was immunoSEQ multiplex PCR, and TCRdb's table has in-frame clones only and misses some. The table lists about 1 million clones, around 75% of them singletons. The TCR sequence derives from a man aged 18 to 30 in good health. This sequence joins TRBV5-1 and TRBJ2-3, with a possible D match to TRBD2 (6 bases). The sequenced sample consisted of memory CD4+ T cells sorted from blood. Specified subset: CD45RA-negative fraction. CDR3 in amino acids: CASSLVLASTDTQYF. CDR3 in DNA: TGCGCCAGCAGCTTGGTGCTAGCGAGCACAGATACGCAGTATTTT.